These 19 T cell receptor beta chains came from one sample sequenced in a study of blood T cell repertoires in COVID-19. The assay was immunoSEQ multiplex PCR, and TCRdb's table has in-frame clones only and misses some. Of fewer than 450,000 clones in the sample, more than 75% were seen once. Sequenced: peripheral blood. These receptors originate from a woman between 50 and 59 years old with COVID-19, enrolled during active disease.

This chain connects TRBV10-2 to TRBJ1-5; TRBD1 is a possible D gene (5 bases). CDR3 length equals 14 residues. Germline V gene lookup returns CDR1 WSHSY and CDR2 SAAADI. Trimming pared 3 bases from V and 2 bases from J, leaving 8 bases between. As DNA, the CDR3 is TGCGCCAGCAGTGACACGGGGGGCAATCAGCCCCAGCATTTT. Its protein is CASSDTGGNQPQHF.

The chain combines TRBV5-1 with TRBJ1-4, with D perhaps TRBD1 (6 bases). Looked up from germline, CDR1 is SGHRS and CDR2 is YFSETQ. V lost 4 bases, J lost 8 bases, and 15 bases lay in between. The CDR3 loop spans 14 amino acids. The CDR3 loop reads CASSPQGFGEKLFF. In nucleotides, the CDR3 is TGCGCCAGCAGCCCCCAGGGGTTCGGAGAAAAACTGTTTTTT.

This clone was counted a few times. The chain employs TRBV25-1 and TRBJ2-5; 10 bases agree with TRBD1. Germline V gives CDR1 MGHDK, CDR2 SYGVNS. With 3 bases clipped from V and 5 bases from J, the junction kept 9 bases outside the gene matches. This CDR3 comprises 16 residues. The CDR3 protein is CASSDPPDRGGETQYF. The CDR3 DNA sequence: TGTGCCAGCAGTGACCCACCGGACAGGGGGGGGGAGACCCAGTACTTC.

The chain couples TRBV21-1 to TRBJ2-1; the D call TRBD2 from the table was never checked on the DNA. TRBV21-1 is tagged as a pseudogene. This CDR3 has 16 residues. CDR3 amino acids: CASSTTNATSGNEQFF. The CDR3 DNA reads as TGTGCCAGCAGCACAACCAACGCGACTAGCGGCAATGAGCAGTTCTTC.

V is TRBV28 and J is TRBJ2-7, with 8 nucleotides matching TRBD2. There are 20 residues in the CDR3. CDR1 and CDR2 from the germline V gene are MDHEN and SYDVKM. V gave up 2 bases and J gave up 2 bases; unmatched junction bases: 20. CDR3: CASSLGGSGGAGGRAYEQYF. In DNA form, the CDR3 reads TGTGCCAGCAGTTTAGGCGGGAGCGGAGGGGCGGGAGGTAGAGCCTACGAGCAGTACTTC.

The V gene is TRBV9, the J gene TRBJ1-1; the D is unclear. Germline loops: CDR1 SGDLS, CDR2 YYNGEE. The V end was cut by 4 bases, the J end by 1 base, with 11 bases between. The CDR3 spans 14 residues. CDR3 loop: CASSPAVGNTEAFF. CDR3 nucleotides: TGTGCCAGCAGCCCCGCGGTGGGGAACACTGAAGCTTTCTTT.

This clone was picked up one time. J is TRBJ2-7 and V is TRBV19, with D perhaps matching TRBD1 (5 bases). The CDR3 loop spans 18 amino acids. V lost 2 bases to trimming and J lost 4 bases, with 24 bases between them. CDR1 and CDR2 from the germline V gene are LNHDA and SQIVND (reference sequence). The CDR3 DNA reads as TGTGCCAGTAGTATATCTCCATGGTTGGCGACAGAAACATACGAGCAGTACTTC. Protein sequence: CASSISPWLATETYEQYF.

This clone was recorded only once. The chain employs TRBV14 and TRBJ2-1; 10 nucleotides line up with TRBD2. The CDR3 is 17 residues long. V gave up 1 base and J gave up 1 base; unmatched junction bases: 4. The germline CDR1 and CDR2 sequences are SGHDN and FVKESK. CDR3 loop: CASSQGLAGVSYNEQFF. Here the CDR3 DNA reads TGTGCCAGCAGCCAAGGTCTAGCGGGAGTATCCTACAATGAGCAGTTCTTC.

The chain carries TRBV6-5 and TRBJ1-2; no clear D. CDR1 and CDR2 from the germline V gene are MNHEY and SVGAGI. CDR3 length: 15 amino acids. Between the trimmed V and J ends, which lost 2 bases and 7 bases, there was a span of 17 bases. CDR3 DNA sequence: TGTGCCAGCAGTTACGGGCAAACCGGGAGAGGTGGCTACACCTTC. Protein: CASSYGQTGRGGYTF.

This clone came up once. V is TRBV15 and J is TRBJ2-7; 9 bases fit TRBD2. Per the germline V gene, CDR1 is LNHNV and CDR2 is YYDKDF (reference sequence). Trimming took 6 bases from V and 2 from J; bases not matched to a gene: 5. This CDR3 region has 14 residues. The CDR3 here is CATRTSGLTYEQYF. DNA of the CDR3: TGTGCCACCAGGACTAGCGGACTGACCTACGAGCAGTACTTC.

The J gene is TRBJ1-1, the V gene TRBV6-1; TRBD1 is a possible D gene (6 bases). Trimming took off 7 bases at V and 7 bases at J, with 16 bases between the two ends. There are 13 residues in the CDR3. In germline, CDR1 is MNHNS, CDR2 SASEGT. The CDR3 nucleotides read TGTGCCAGCAAGAACAGGGAGCAGTATGAAGCTTTCTTT. Encoded protein: CASKNREQYEAFF.

This clone occurred a few times. The V gene is TRBV3-1 (or the pseudogene TRBV3-2), the J gene TRBJ2-7; 11 bases match TRBD2. V lost 4 bases, J lost 2 bases, and 7 bases stayed unmatched. This CDR3 is built from 16 residues. The V gene's germline CDR1 is LGHDT and CDR2 YNNKEL (reference sequence). The DNA for the CDR3 is TGTGCCAGCAGCCGAAAACTAGCGGGGGAAGCCTACGAGCAGTACTTC. Protein: CASSRKLAGEAYEQYF.

J is TRBJ2-1 and V is TRBV12-3 or TRBV12-4, with TRBD1 matching over 7 bases. J was trimmed by 9 bases and V by 6 bases; bases with no gene match: 8. The CDR3 spans 13 residues. CDR3 nucleotides: TGTGCCAGCAGACCGACAGGGCGCGGTGAGCAGTTCTTC. Its protein product is CASRPTGRGEQFF.

The chain links TRBV5-4 to TRBJ1-1, with a weak D call TRBD1 (6 bases). The CDR3 runs 15 residues. Between the trimmed V and J ends, which lost 3 bases and 0 bases, there was a span of 12 bases. The germline V gene encodes CDR1 SGHNT and CDR2 YYREEE (reference sequence). The CDR3 nucleotides are TGTGCCAGCAGCTGGGGGGGGCAATTGAACACTGAAGCTTTCTTT. Amino acids: CASSWGGQLNTEAFF.

The V gene is TRBV29-1, the J gene TRBJ1-1; weak D call: TRBD1 (5 bases). There are 16 residues in the CDR3. The V gene lost 2 bases and the J gene lost 4 bases, with 20 bases spanning the gap. Germline values: CDR1 SQVTM, CDR2 ANQGSEA. CDR3 in amino acids: CSVEPRVKSWGTEAFF. The CDR3 nucleotides are TGCAGCGTTGAACCCAGGGTAAAATCTTGGGGCACTGAAGCTTTCTTT.

J is TRBJ1-6 and V is TRBV9; no clear D. The germline V and J ends were trimmed by 3 bases and 7 bases, with 8 bases remaining between them. This CDR3 has 13 amino acids. Germline lookup yields CDR1 SGDLS and CDR2 YYNGEE. This CDR3 reads CASSAARNSPLHF. DNA of the CDR3: TGTGCCAGCAGCGCCGCCCGGAATTCACCCCTCCACTTT. Based on the CDR3 plus reference TRBV9 and TRBJ1-6, the full variable domain is DSGVTQTPKHLITATGQRVTLRCSPRSGDLSVYWYQQSLDQGLQFLIQYYNGEERAKGNILERFSAQQFPDLHSELNLSSLELGDSALYFCASSAARNSPLHFGNGTRLTVT.

The chain couples TRBV19 to TRBJ1-4, with TRBD1 matching over 7 bases. The germline V gene has CDR1 LNHDA and CDR2 SQIVND (reference sequence). This CDR3 has 16 residues. With 6 bases clipped from V and 4 bases from J, the junction kept 11 bases outside the gene matches. The CDR3 spells CASRNRGGFSNEKLFF. The DNA for the CDR3 is TGTGCCAGTAGGAACAGGGGAGGCTTCAGTAATGAAAAACTGTTTTTT.

This chain uses TRBV10-3 with TRBJ1-3; no firm D call. CDR1 is ENHRY, CDR2 SYGVKD, per germline. V lost 4 bases, J lost 0 bases, and 13 bases lay in between. CDR3 size: 16 residues. This CDR3 reads CAISALSVISGNTIYF. In nucleotides, the CDR3 is TGTGCCATCAGTGCACTAAGTGTGATCTCTGGAAACACCATATATTTT.

This CDR3 reads CASSIAGGAVSGANVLTF. The CDR3 nucleotides read TGTGCCAGCTCAATAGCAGGGGGCGCGGTTTCTGGGGCCAACGTCCTGACTTTC. The J gene is TRBJ2-6, the V gene TRBV18; 8 bases are shared with TRBD1. With V trimmed by 5 bases and J by 1 base, 10 bases remained unmatched. The CDR3 runs to 18 residues. Looked up from germline, CDR1 is KGHSH and CDR2 is LQKENI.